This T cell receptor (beta chain) was captured in a study of blood T cell repertoires in COVID-19. Overall study: Acute and convalescent COVID-19 specimens originated in the United States, Italy and Spain. Sample material is recorded as cDNA or gDNA derived from T cells, B-cell-depleted T cells, or PBMCs.

Produced via immunoSEQ multiplex PCR; TCRdb's table is partial and in-frame only. This table holds 55,000 to 80,000 clones, about 86% found once. Germline CDR1 is SGHTA and CDR2 is FQGTGA. The CDR3 totals 17 residues. Trimming removed 4 bases from V and 4 bases from J, with 20 bases in between. Input material: peripheral blood. The V gene is TRBV7-3, the J gene TRBJ2-1; TRBD1 might be the D (6 bases). The source of this sequence is a man aged 45 to 65 with active COVID-19. The DNA of the CDR3 is TGTGCCAGCAGCTCCTACGGGACGGTGGGGGCTTACAATGAGCAGTTCTTC. The encoded protein is CASSSYGTVGAYNEQFF.